Listed here are 9 T cell receptor beta chains from one sample, sequenced in a study of blood T cell repertoires in COVID-19. TCRdb's table, derived via immunoSEQ multiplex PCR, lists solely in-frame clones and lacks some. The sample lists about 290,000 clones, roughly 89% seen once, with 1.7% in the top ten. Source material: PBMCs or T cells enriched from blood (not recorded which). All receptors come from a middle-aged woman who had recovered from COVID-19.

This sequence joins TRBV27 and TRBJ1-4; TRBD1 agrees at 9 bases. CDR1 and CDR2 from the germline V gene are MNHEY and SMNVEV (reference sequence). V trimming: 6 bases; J trimming: 4 bases; junction bases outside the gene matches: 6. The CDR3 is 15 residues long. In DNA, the CDR3 is TGTGCCAGCAGAAAACAGGGGGCAGGTAATGAAAAACTGTTTTTT. Protein product: CASRKQGAGNEKLFF.

About this clone itself: A read error may account for a junction end that differs from germline. This chain uses TRBV6-5 with TRBJ2-7, with 10 bases lining up with TRBD2. This CDR3 contains 13 residues. Germline CDR1 and CDR2: MNHEY and SVGAGI. The CDR3, as DNA: TGTGCCAGCAAGCCGACAGCGGGACTAGCGAACTTGTTC. It specifies CASKPTAGLANLF.

This chain links TRBV4-2 with TRBJ1-2, with 11 nucleotides matching TRBD1. Unmatched junction bases numbered 8, after V lost 0 bases and J lost 5 bases. Germline V gene lookup returns CDR1 LGHNA and CDR2 YNFKEQ. The CDR3 sequence is 17 residues long. The CDR3 loop reads CASSQERPGQGEYGYTF. The CDR3 bases are TGTGCCAGCAGCCAAGAAAGACCGGGACAGGGGGAATATGGCTACACCTTC.

The chain joins TRBV19 to TRBJ1-5; a weak D match, TRBD1 (5 bases). This CDR3 is built from 16 residues. The germline gives CDR1 LNHDA, CDR2 SQIVND (reference sequence). The V and J ends lost 6 bases and 0 bases respectively, with 15 bases between them. The CDR3 DNA sequence: TGTGCCAGTAGCCCCTTTGCAGGGTATAGCAATCAGCCCCAGCATTTT. Residues: CASSPFAGYSNQPQHF.

The rearrangement joins TRBV7-9 to TRBJ1-1; D perhaps matches TRBD1 (6 bases). Germline CDR1 reads SEHNR; CDR2 reads FQNEAQ (reference sequence). Trimming left V 6 bases short and J 2 bases short, with 13 bases between. The CDR3 loop spans 14 amino acids. The CDR3 reads CASSLRGTNTEAFF. The CDR3 nucleotides are TGTGCCAGCAGTCTAAGGGGGACAAACACTGAAGCTTTCTTT. Looking up the rest from reference TRBV7-9 and TRBJ1-1 gives the full variable domain: DTGVSQNPRHKITKRGQNVTFRCDPISEHNRLYWYRQTLGQGPEFLTYFQNEAQLEKSRLLSDRFSAERPKGSFSTLEIQRTEQGDSAMYLCASSLRGTNTEAFFGQGTRLTVV.

The V gene is TRBV4-1, the J gene TRBJ1-6; D call uncertain. Germline values: CDR1 MGHRA, CDR2 YSYEKL. The V and J ends lost 0 bases and 7 bases respectively, with 7 bases between them. This CDR3 comprises 14 residues. The CDR3 sequence is CASSQESTNSPLHF. In DNA form, the CDR3 reads TGCGCCAGCAGCCAAGAGTCTACGAATTCACCCCTCCACTTT.

The rearrangement links TRBV4-1 to TRBJ2-1; TRBD2 matches 9 bases. Germline values: CDR1 MGHRA, CDR2 YSYEKL. After removal of 1 base from V and 7 bases from J, the junction contained 8 bases not matched to a gene. The length of the CDR3 is 16 residues. CDR3 coding DNA: TGCGCCAGCAGCCAAGTTGCGGGGGGGCCCGGTAATGAGCAGTTCTTC. Translated, it gives CASSQVAGGPGNEQFF.

The rearrangement uses TRBV30 and TRBJ1-6, with 9 bases identical to TRBD1. This CDR3 spans 14 amino acids. V lost 2 bases, J lost 9 bases, and 5 bases stayed unmatched. The germline V gene encodes CDR1 GTSNPN and CDR2 SVGIG (reference sequence). This chain's CDR3 is CAWSMTGGSSPLHF. CDR3 DNA sequence: TGTGCCTGGAGTATGACAGGGGGAAGTTCACCCCTCCACTTT. Supplemented by reference TRBV30 and TRBJ1-6, the full variable domain reads SQTIHQWPATLVQPVGSPLSLECTVEGTSNPNLYWYRQAAGRGLQLLFYSVGIGQISSEVPQNLSASRPQDRQFILSSKKLLLSDSGFYLCAWSMTGGSSPLHFGNGTRLTVT.

The gene calls are TRBV4-3 and TRBJ2-7; D is perhaps TRBD2 (5 bases). The V and J ends lost 6 bases and 7 bases respectively, with 16 bases between them. The CDR3 contains 13 residues. In germline, CDR1 is LGHNA, CDR2 YSLEER. CDR3 in amino acids: CASRQTGSGEQYF. CDR3 in DNA: TGCGCCAGCAGACAGACCGGTTCGGGGGAGCAGTACTTC.